The 18 T cell receptor beta chains reported below all come from one sample, sequenced in a study of cytomegalovirus exposure and HLA in healthy donors (dated by TCRdb to about 2017). Libraries were built with the immunoSEQ multiplex PCR assay. For the multiplex PCR, a mixture combining 60 forward primers for TCR Vbeta segments and 13 reverse primers for TCR Jbeta segments was used. Sourced from immuneACCESS, this table was stored by TCRdb with only in-frame sequences that have V and J called. A share of the clones is absent; for the studies checked, an unresolved V gene accounts for under half, and the remainder has no known explanation. A total of about 120,000 clones appear in this sample, 8.5% to 10% of them only once. The top ten constitute 3% of the sample. The specimen sequenced was PBMCs. Receptor source: a young man in good health and CMV-seronegative.

This rearrangement joins TRBV15 to TRBJ1-2; D is perhaps TRBD1 (6 bases). The CDR3 is 15 residues long. The V gene lost 0 bases and the J gene lost 2 bases, with 10 bases spanning the gap. Germline CDR1 LNHNV, CDR2 YYDKDF (reference sequence). The DNA of the CDR3 is TGTGCCACCAGCAGAGATATAGACAGGAACTATGGCTACACCTTC. Encoded protein: CATSRDIDRNYGYTF.

The chain uses TRBV11-3 and TRBJ2-7, with a tentative D call TRBD1 (6 bases). CDR3 length: 13 amino acids. Germline-derived CDR1 and CDR2 are SGHNT and YENEEA. Trimming removed 5 bases at V and 5 bases at J, with 13 bases between. In DNA, the CDR3 is TGTGCCAGCAGCCACAGGGATCCCCACGAGCAGTACTTC. As protein: CASSHRDPHEQYF.

This chain uses TRBV4-1 with TRBJ1-1, with 8 bases matching TRBD1. CDR3 length: 13 amino acids. The germline V gene has CDR1 MGHRA and CDR2 YSYEKL. J lost 4 bases, V lost 6 bases, and 4 bases had no gene match. CDR3 in amino acids: CASSTGGSTEAFF. The CDR3 region has the DNA TGCGCCAGCAGTACAGGGGGTAGCACTGAAGCTTTCTTT.

This clone was seen only a few times. The chain joins TRBV14 to TRBJ2-2; 12 bases match TRBD2. This CDR3 is 17 amino acids long. CDR1 is SGHDN and CDR2 is FVKESK in the germline V gene. The junction had 10 bases not matched to a gene; V was cut back by 7 bases and J by 4 bases. The CDR3 nucleotides read TGTGCCAGCACCTCACTAGCGGGAGGCGGGGGCACCGGGGAGCTGTTTTTT. The encoded protein is CASTSLAGGGGTGELFF.

The rearrangement links TRBV7-9 to TRBJ1-3; 8 bases match TRBD1. Germline trimming cut 4 bases from V and 3 bases from J; bases unmatched to any gene: 8. CDR1 and CDR2 (germline): SEHNR, FQNEAQ (reference sequence). This CDR3 has 16 residues. The CDR3, as DNA: TGTGCCAGCAGCTCGCTGGGACAGGACAATGGAAACACCATATATTTT. It translates to CASSSLGQDNGNTIYF.

This chain connects TRBV5-4 to TRBJ2-4; TRBD2 agrees at 8 bases. The trim removed 3 bases at V and 5 bases at J, leaving 10 bases unmatched. Per germline, CDR1 SGHNT and CDR2 YYREEE (reference sequence). There are 16 residues in the CDR3. The CDR3 region is CASSSYKSGGENIQYF. The CDR3 DNA reads as TGTGCCAGCAGCTCCTATAAAAGCGGGGGAGAAAACATTCAGTACTTC.

This clone was seen more than once but under ten times. The chain employs TRBV15 and TRBJ1-5, with a tentative D call TRBD1 (6 bases). Trimming stripped 8 bases from V and 0 bases from J, with 8 bases between. The germline V gene encodes CDR1 LNHNV and CDR2 YYDKDF (reference sequence). The CDR3 loop spans 13 amino acids. The CDR3 region is CATGQHSNQPQHF. CDR3 coding DNA: TGTGCCACCGGACAGCATAGCAATCAGCCCCAGCATTTT.

This clone has only a few counts. The V and J genes are TRBV19 and TRBJ1-4, with 11 bases identical to TRBD1. V lost 7 bases to trimming and J lost 5 bases; unmatched junction nucleotides: 12. Germline-derived CDR1 and CDR2 are LNHDA and SQIVND (reference sequence). The CDR3 contains 17 residues. CDR3 nucleotides: TGTGCCAGTACCTCGGACAGGGGGCGCGTAGCGAATGAAAAACTGTTTTTT. Protein: CASTSDRGRVANEKLFF.

This clone was observed a handful of times. The V gene is TRBV11-2, the J gene TRBJ2-7; possibly TRBD1 for D (5 bases). The germline V and J ends were trimmed by 0 bases and 6 bases, with 18 bases remaining between them. The CDR3 is 16 residues long. Germline lookup yields CDR1 SGHAT and CDR2 FQNNGV. CDR3 amino acids: CASSLEATTGALEQYF. The DNA for the CDR3 is TGTGCCAGCAGCTTAGAAGCTACGACTGGGGCCCTCGAGCAGTACTTC.

This clone has a handful of counts. The chain carries TRBV5-8 and TRBJ1-6, with D uncertain. CDR3 length equals 14 residues. Germline lookup yields CDR1 SGHTS and CDR2 YDEGEE. Trimming shortened V by 1 base and J by 2 bases, and 4 bases separated the two germline ends. CDR3 residues: CASSLPAYNSPLHF. The CDR3 coding sequence is TGTGCCAGCAGCTTGCCGGCCTATAATTCACCCCTCCACTTT. Full variable domain (rest looked up from reference TRBV5-8 and TRBJ1-6): EAGVTQSPTHLIKTRGQQATLRCSPISGHTSVYWYQQALGLGLQFLLWYDEGEERNRGNFPPRFSGRQFPNYSSELNVNALELEDSALYLCASSLPAYNSPLHFGNGTRLTVT.

In its sample, this clone was seen a few times. The rearrangement joins TRBV2 to TRBJ2-1; perhaps TRBD2 as D (6 bases). The CDR3 is 18 amino acids. Germline CDR1 is SNHLY and CDR2 is FYNNEI. The germline V and J ends were trimmed by 2 bases and 10 bases, with 27 bases remaining between them. The CDR3 reads CASSEIKSWTMRIREQFF. The CDR3 bases are TGTGCCAGCAGTGAAATAAAATCTTGGACTATGAGGATACGGGAGCAGTTCTTC.

This clone was found a few times. This chain uses TRBV6-6 with TRBJ1-2; no clear D gene. Trimming shortened V by 4 bases and J by 0 bases, and 9 bases separated the two germline ends. CDR3 size: 14 residues. The V gene's germline CDR1 is MNHNY and CDR2 SVGAGI (reference sequence). CDR3 DNA sequence: TGTGCCAGCAGTTTAGGAGGAGCTAACTATGGCTACACCTTC. This codes for CASSLGGANYGYTF.

The gene calls are TRBV9 and TRBJ2-7; TRBD1 might be the D (5 bases). The CDR3 runs to 14 residues. Germline V gives CDR1 SGDLS, CDR2 YYNGEE. V was shortened by 0 bases and J by 5 bases, with 12 bases between the two germline ends. The DNA of the CDR3 is TGTGCCAGCAGCGTAGAAGGGGTTTCCCACGAGCAGTACTTC. This sequence encodes CASSVEGVSHEQYF.

This clone was picked up a small number of times. The rearrangement joins TRBV19 to TRBJ2-2; 8 bases fit TRBD1. The V segment lost 3 bases and the J segment 6 bases; nucleotides outside the gene matches: 3. This CDR3 is built from 14 residues. Germline V CDR1 and CDR2: LNHDA, SQIVND (reference sequence). For the CDR3, the DNA is TGTGCCAGTAGTATTGAGACAGGGGCCGGGGAGCTGTTTTTT. Translated, it gives CASSIETGAGELFF.

This clone was picked up a small number of times. The chain couples TRBV5-5 to TRBJ1-1; D is possibly TRBD1 (5 bases). Germline V gene sequence: CDR1 SGHKS, CDR2 YYEKEE (reference sequence). The CDR3 spans 13 residues. Trimming stripped 4 bases from V and 4 bases from J, with 11 bases between. CDR3 nucleotides: TGTGCCAGCAGCCCAGGGTACAGCACTGAAGCTTTCTTT. Its protein product is CASSPGYSTEAFF.

This clone was recorded a few times. This chain connects TRBV7-2 to TRBJ2-2, with TRBD1 matching 8 bases. CDR1 SGHTA and CDR2 FQGNSA come from the germline V gene. The junction had 10 bases not matched to a gene; V was cut back by 6 bases and J by 7 bases. The length of the CDR3 is 15 residues. The CDR3: CASSQTQGAVGELFF. The DNA for the CDR3 is TGTGCCAGCAGTCAAACCCAGGGGGCGGTCGGGGAGCTGTTTTTT.

The chain links TRBV12-5 to TRBJ2-4; D is perhaps TRBD1 (6 bases). The V end lost 5 bases, the J end lost 0 bases, and 8 bases lay between the germline ends. Per the germline V gene, CDR1 is LGHNT and CDR2 is FRNRAP. The CDR3 totals 14 residues. The DNA for the CDR3 is TGTGCTAGTGGTAAAGGGGGAGCCAAAAACATTCAGTACTTC. Its protein product is CASGKGGAKNIQYF.

This clone was counted only a few times. The chain couples TRBV30 to TRBJ1-2; D perhaps matches TRBD1 (6 bases). CDR1 and CDR2 (germline): GTSNPN, SVGIG (reference sequence). V was pared by 0 bases and J by 6 bases, with 14 bases between. The CDR3 is made up of 14 amino acids. DNA for the CDR3: TGTGCCTGGAGTGTACCTGGGGGCGTCAATGGCTACACCTTC. Protein product: CAWSVPGGVNGYTF.